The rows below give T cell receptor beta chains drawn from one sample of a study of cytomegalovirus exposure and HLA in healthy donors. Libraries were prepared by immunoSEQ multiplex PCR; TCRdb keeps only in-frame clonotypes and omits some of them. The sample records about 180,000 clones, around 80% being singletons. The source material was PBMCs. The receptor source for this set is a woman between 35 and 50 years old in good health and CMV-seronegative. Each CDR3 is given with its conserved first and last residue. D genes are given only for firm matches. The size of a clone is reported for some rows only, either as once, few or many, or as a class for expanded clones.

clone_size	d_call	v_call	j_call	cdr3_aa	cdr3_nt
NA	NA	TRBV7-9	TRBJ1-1	CASSSSGVAEAFF	TGTGCCAGCAGCTCCTCAGGGGTCGCTGAAGCTTTCTTT
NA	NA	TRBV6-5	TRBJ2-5	CASSYRGETQYF	TGTGCCAGCAGTTACCGGGGAGAGACCCAGTACTTC
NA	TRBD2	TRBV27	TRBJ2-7	CASSSSGTYEQYF	TGTGCCAGCAGTAGCAGCGGGACCTACGAGCAGTACTTC
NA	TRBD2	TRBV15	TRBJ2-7	CATSRELAGAYEQYF	TGTGCCACCAGCAGAGAACTAGCGGGAGCCTACGAGCAGTACTTC
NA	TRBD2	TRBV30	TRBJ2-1	CAWNSGLAGNEQFF	TGTGCCTGGAACTCGGGACTAGCGGGCAATGAGCAGTTCTTC
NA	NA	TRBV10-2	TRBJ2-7	CASLLDTGMKNEQYF	TGCGCCAGCTTACTGGACACAGGGATGAAGAACGAGCAGTACTTC
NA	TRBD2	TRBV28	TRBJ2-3	CASSLWGTSGSSTDTQYF	TGTGCCAGCAGTTTATGGGGGACTAGCGGTTCTAGCACAGATACACAGTATTTT
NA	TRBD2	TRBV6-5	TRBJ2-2	CASSSGTSLSGELFF	TGTGCCAGCAGTTCGGGGACTAGTTTATCCGGGGAGCTGTTTTTT
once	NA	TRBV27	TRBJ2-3	CASSLIPRSASTDTQYF	TGTGCCAGCAGTTTGATCCCCAGATCCGCTAGCACAGATACGCAGTATTTT
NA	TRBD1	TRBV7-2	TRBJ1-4	CASSRDRCRLFF	TGTGCCAGCAGCCGGGACAGATGTCGACTGTTTTTT
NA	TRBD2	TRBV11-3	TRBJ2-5	CASSIRGTSGPQETQYF	TGTGCCAGCAGCATCCGGGGGACTAGCGGACCCCAGGAAACCCAGTACTTC
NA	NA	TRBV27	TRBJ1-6	CASSSTGGGNSPLHF	TGTGCCAGCAGTTCGACCGGTGGAGGTAATTCACCCCTCCACTTT
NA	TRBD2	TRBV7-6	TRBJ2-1	CASSFSGRYNEQFF	TGTGCCAGCAGCTTTAGCGGGAGGTACAATGAGCAGTTCTTC
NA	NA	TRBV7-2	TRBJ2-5	CASSLEGGSGWKTQYF	TGTGCCAGCAGCTTAGAAGGGGGTAGCGGGTGGAAAACCCAGTACTTC
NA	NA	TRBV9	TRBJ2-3	CASSELVGTDTQYF	TGTGCCAGCAGCGAGCTAGTCGGCACAGATACGCAGTATTTT
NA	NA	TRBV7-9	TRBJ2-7	CASSPRAGNSYEQYF	TGTGCCAGCAGCCCCCGTGCAGGGAACTCCTACGAGCAGTACTTC
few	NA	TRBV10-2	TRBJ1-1	CASSRGDTEAFF	TGCGCCAGCAGTCGCGGGGACACTGAAGCTTTCTTT
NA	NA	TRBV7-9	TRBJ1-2	CASSLTGENYGYTF	TGTGCCAGCAGCTTGACAGGCGAGAACTATGGCTACACCTTC
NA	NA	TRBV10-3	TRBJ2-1	CAISGYSNEQFF	TGTGCCATCAGTGGATACTCGAATGAGCAGTTCTTC
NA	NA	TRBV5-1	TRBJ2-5	CASSPASGGGQETQYF	TGCGCCAGCAGCCCAGCTTCTGGCGGAGGACAAGAGACCCAGTACTTC
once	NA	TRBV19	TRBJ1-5	CASKDDRTSNQPQHF	TGTGCCAGTAAGGACGACAGGACAAGCAATCAGCCCCAGCATTTT
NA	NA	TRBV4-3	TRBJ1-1	CASSRGQLDAEAFF	TGCGCCAGCAGCCGGGGACAATTGGACGCTGAAGCTTTCTTT
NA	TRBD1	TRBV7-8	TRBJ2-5	CASSPATGLETQYF	TGTGCCAGCAGCCCAGCGACAGGGTTGGAGACCCAGTACTTC
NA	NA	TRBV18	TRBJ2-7	CASSPPGGYLYEQYF	TGTGCCAGCTCACCCCCCGGAGGATACCTCTACGAGCAGTACTTC
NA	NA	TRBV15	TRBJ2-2	CATGRDEDTGELFF	TGTGCCACCGGGCGGGACGAGGACACCGGGGAGCTGTTTTTT
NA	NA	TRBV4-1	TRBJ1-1	CASSQAQGTIENTEAFF	TGCGCCAGCAGCCAAGCGCAGGGGACGATAGAGAACACTGAAGCTTTCTTT
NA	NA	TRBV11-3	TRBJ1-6	CASSLGRDFGSPLHF	TGTGCCAGCAGCTTAGGCCGGGACTTCGGATCACCCCTCCACTTT
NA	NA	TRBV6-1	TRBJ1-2	CASSEVIQGRDYGYTF	TGTGCCAGCAGTGAAGTTATCCAGGGCAGGGACTATGGCTACACCTTC
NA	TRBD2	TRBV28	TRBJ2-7	CASRYTAGGSGYEQYF	TGTGCCAGCAGATACACCGCGGGGGGATCGGGTTACGAGCAGTACTTC
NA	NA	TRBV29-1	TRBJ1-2	CSVETSGGLLNYGYTF	TGCAGCGTTGAAACCTCGGGAGGGCTCCTTAACTATGGCTACACCTTC
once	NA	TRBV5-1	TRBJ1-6	CASRIAVDNSPLHF	TGCGCCAGCAGAATTGCAGTTGATAATTCACCCCTCCACTTT
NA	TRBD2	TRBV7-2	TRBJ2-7	CASSLGGGRPPYEQYF	TGTGCCAGCAGCTTAGGCGGCGGGAGGCCGCCCTACGAGCAGTACTTC
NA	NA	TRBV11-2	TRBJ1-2	CASSLASYGYTF	TGTGCCAGCAGCTTAGCTTCCTATGGCTACACCTTC
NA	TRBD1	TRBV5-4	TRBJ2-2	CASSPGTGWATGELFF	TGTGCCAGCAGCCCCGGGACAGGGTGGGCCACCGGGGAGCTGTTTTTT
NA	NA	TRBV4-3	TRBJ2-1	CASSQGSRSEQFF	TGCGCCAGCAGCCAAGGGTCGAGGTCTGAGCAGTTCTTC
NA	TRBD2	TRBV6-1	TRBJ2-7	CASSPGEGYEQYF	TGTGCCAGCAGCCCCGGGGAGGGGTACGAGCAGTACTTC
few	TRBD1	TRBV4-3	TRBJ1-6	CASSPQGARDSPLHF	TGCGCCAGCAGCCCACAGGGGGCTAGGGATTCACCCCTCCACTTT
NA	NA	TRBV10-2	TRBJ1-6	CASSDRAMVNSPLHF	TGCGCCAGCAGTGACAGGGCAATGGTTAATTCACCCCTCCACTTT
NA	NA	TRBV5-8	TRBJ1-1	CASSLWPLQSMNTEAFF	TGTGCCAGCAGCTTGTGGCCTCTACAGTCCATGAACACTGAAGCTTTCTTT
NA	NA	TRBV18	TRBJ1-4	CASSSQGPTTNEKLFF	TGTGCCAGCTCATCCCAGGGGCCCACAACTAATGAAAAACTGTTTTTT
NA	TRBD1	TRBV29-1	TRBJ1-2	CSVFLVEGGHYGYTF	TGCAGCGTTTTTCTGGTCGAAGGGGGCCACTATGGCTACACCTTC
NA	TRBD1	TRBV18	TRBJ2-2	CASSQLSGQTNTGELFF	TGTGCCAGCTCACAACTGTCGGGACAGACGAACACCGGGGAGCTGTTTTTT
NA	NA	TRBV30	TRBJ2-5	CAWSPDTLQETQYF	TGTGCCTGGAGTCCGGACACCCTCCAAGAGACCCAGTACTTC
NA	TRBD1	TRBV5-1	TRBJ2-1	CASSYALRQGSREQFF	TGCGCCAGCAGCTATGCTTTGAGACAGGGATCACGTGAGCAGTTCTTC
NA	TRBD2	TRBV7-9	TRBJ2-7	CASTHLAGGAYEQYF	TGTGCCAGCACCCACCTAGCGGGAGGGGCCTACGAGCAGTACTTC
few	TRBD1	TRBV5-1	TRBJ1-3	CASSLFETGASRTIYF	TGCGCCAGCAGCTTGTTCGAGACAGGGGCCTCTCGGACCATATATTTT
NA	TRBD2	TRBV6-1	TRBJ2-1	CASSATSETYNEQFF	TGTGCCAGCAGCGCGACTAGCGAAACCTACAATGAGCAGTTCTTC
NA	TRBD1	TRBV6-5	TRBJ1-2	CASSRRTGTGRGYTF	TGTGCCAGCAGTCGACGGACGGGGACAGGACGGGGCTACACCTTC
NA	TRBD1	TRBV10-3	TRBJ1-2	CAISEQGQENYGYTF	TGTGCCATCAGTGAACAGGGACAGGAAAACTATGGCTACACCTTC
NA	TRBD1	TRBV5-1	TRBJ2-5	CASGLGTGRQETQYF	TGCGCCAGCGGCCTTGGGACAGGGCGGCAGGAGACCCAGTACTTC
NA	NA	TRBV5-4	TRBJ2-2	CASSRRSGPRGTGELFF	TGTGCCAGCAGCCGACGGAGCGGACCACGCGGCACCGGGGAGCTGTTTTTT
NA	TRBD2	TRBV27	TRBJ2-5	CASARTGGETQYF	TGTGCCAGCGCCCGGACGGGGGGGGAGACCCAGTACTTC
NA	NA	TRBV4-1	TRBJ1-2	CASSQSIDYGYTF	TGCGCCAGCAGCCAATCCATAGACTATGGCTACACCTTC
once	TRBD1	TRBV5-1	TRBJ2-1	CASSLVARGLTSYNEQFF	TGCGCCAGCAGCTTGGTTGCCAGGGGGCTTACTTCCTACAATGAGCAGTTCTTC